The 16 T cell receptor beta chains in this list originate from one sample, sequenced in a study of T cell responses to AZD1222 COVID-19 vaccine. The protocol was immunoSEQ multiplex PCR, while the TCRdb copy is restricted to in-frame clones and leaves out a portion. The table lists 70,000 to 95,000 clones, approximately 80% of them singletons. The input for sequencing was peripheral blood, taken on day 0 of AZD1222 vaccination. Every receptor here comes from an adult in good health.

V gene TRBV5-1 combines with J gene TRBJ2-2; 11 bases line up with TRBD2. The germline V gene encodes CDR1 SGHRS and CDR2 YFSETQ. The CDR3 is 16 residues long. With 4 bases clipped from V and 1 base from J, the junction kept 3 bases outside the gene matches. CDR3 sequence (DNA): TGCGCCAGCAGCCACGGACTAGCGGGGAACACCGGGGAGCTGTTTTTT. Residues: CASSHGLAGNTGELFF.

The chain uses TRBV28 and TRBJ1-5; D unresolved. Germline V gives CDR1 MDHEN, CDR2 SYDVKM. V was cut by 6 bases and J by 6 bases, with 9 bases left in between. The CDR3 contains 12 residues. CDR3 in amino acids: CASSSGSQPQHF. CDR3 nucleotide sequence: TGTGCCAGCAGCTCTGGAAGTCAGCCCCAGCATTTT.

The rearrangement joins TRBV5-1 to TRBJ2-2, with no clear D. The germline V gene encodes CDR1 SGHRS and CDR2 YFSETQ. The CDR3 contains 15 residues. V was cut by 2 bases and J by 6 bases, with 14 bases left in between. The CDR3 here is CASSLIGGSPGELFF. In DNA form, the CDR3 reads TGCGCCAGCAGCTTAATTGGCGGAAGCCCCGGGGAGCTGTTTTTT.

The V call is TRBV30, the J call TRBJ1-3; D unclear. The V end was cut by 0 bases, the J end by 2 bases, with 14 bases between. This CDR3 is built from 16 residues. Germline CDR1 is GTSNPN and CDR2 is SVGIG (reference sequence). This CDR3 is CAWSVKASIPGNTIYF. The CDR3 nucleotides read TGTGCCTGGAGTGTAAAGGCGTCGATACCTGGAAACACCATATATTTT.

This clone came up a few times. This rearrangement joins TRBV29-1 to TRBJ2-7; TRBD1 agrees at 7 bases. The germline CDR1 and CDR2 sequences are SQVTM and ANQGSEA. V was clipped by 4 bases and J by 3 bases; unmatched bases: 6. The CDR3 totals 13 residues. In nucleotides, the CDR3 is TGCAGCGTTGGACAGGGCGACGTCTACGAGCAGTACTTC. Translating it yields CSVGQGDVYEQYF.

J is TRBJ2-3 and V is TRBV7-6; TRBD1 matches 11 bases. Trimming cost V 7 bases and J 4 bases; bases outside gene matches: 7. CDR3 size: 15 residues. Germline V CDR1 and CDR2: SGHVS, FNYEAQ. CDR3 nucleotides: TGTGCCAGCACCGACCCGGGACAGGGGGCAGATACGCAGTATTTT. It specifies CASTDPGQGADTQYF.

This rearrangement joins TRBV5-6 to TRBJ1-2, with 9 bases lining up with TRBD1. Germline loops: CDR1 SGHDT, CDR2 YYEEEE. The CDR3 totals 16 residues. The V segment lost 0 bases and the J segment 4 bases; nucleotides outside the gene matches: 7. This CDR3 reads CASSLDRGRRSYGYTF. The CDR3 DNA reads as TGTGCCAGCAGCTTGGACAGGGGGCGACGGAGCTATGGCTACACCTTC.

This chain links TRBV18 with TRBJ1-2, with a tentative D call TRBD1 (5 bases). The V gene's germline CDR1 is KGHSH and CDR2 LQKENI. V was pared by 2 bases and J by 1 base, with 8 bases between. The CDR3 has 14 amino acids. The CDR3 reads CASSPGTDNYGYTF. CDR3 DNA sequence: TGTGCCAGCTCACCAGGGACGGATAACTATGGCTACACCTTC.

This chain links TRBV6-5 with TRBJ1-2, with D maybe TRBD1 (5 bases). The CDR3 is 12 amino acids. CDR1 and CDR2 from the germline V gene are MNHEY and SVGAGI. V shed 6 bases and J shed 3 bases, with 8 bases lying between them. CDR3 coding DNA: TGTGCCAGCAGGCAGGGAGACTATGGCTACACCTTC. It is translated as CASRQGDYGYTF.

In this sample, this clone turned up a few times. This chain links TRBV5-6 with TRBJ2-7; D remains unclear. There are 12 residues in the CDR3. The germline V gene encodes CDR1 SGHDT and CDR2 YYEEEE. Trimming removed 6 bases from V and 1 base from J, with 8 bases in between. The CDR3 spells CASTDGSYEQYF. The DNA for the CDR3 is TGTGCCAGCACTGACGGATCCTACGAGCAGTACTTC.

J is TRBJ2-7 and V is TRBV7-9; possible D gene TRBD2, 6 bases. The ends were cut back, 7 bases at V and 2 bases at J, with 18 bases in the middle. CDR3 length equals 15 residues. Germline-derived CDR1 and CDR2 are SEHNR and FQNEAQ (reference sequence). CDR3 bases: TGTGCCAGCATCAAAGCGGCGGGGCCTACCTACGAGCAGTACTTC. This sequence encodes CASIKAAGPTYEQYF.

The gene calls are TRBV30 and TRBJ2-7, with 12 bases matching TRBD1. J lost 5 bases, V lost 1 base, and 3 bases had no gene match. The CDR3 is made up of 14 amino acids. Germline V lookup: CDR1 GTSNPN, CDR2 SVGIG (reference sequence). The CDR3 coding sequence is TGTGCCTGGAGTGAGCGGGACAGGGGGCACGAGCAGTACTTC. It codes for CAWSERDRGHEQYF.

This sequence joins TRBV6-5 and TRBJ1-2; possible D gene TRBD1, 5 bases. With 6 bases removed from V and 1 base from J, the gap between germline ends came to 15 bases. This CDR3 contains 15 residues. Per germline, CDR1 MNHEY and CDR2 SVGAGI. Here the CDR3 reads CASRPDSFLNYGYTF. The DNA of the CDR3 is TGTGCCAGCAGGCCCGACAGTTTCCTTAACTATGGCTACACCTTC.

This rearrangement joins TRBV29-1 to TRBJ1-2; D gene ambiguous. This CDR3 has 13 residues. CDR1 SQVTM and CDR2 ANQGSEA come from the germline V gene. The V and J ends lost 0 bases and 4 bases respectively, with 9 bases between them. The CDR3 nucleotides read TGCAGCGTTGAAGATGAGACAAGCTATGGCTACACCTTC. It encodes CSVEDETSYGYTF.

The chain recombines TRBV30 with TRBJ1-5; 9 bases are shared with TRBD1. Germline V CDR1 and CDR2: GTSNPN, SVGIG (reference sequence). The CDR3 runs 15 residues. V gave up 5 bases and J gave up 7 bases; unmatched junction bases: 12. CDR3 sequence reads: CAWSYSGTGNQPQHF. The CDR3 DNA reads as TGTGCCTGGTCTTACTCCGGGACAGGGAACCAGCCCCAGCATTTT.

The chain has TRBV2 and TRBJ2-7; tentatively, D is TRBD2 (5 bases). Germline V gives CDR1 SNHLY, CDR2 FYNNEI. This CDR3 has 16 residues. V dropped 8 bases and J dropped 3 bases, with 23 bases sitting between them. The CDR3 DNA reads TGTGCCAGCGAGTCCCGGGTAGGGCGGGTTTACTACGAGCAGTACTTC. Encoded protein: CASESRVGRVYYEQYF.